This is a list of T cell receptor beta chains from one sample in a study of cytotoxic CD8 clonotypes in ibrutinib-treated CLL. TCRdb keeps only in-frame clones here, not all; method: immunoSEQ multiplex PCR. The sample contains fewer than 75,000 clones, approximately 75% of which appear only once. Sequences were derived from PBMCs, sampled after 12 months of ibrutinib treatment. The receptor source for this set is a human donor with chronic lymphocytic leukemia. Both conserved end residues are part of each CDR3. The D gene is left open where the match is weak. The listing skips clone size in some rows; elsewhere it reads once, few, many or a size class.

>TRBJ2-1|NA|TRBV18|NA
CASSGYNEQFF
TGTGCCAGCTCGGGATACAATGAGCAGTTCTTC
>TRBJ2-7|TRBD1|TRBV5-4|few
CASSFGQGAAYEQYF
TGTGCCAGCAGCTTCGGACAGGGGGCCGCCTACGAGCAGTACTTC
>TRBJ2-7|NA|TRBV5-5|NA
CASSLGQQGGYYEQYF
TGTGCCAGCAGCTTGGGCCAGCAAGGGGGGTACTACGAGCAGTACTTC
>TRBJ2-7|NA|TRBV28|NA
CASSFEESYEQYF
TGTGCCAGCAGTTTTGAGGAGTCCTACGAGCAGTACTTC
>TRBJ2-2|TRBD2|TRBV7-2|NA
CASSFPAGGPGELFF
TGTGCCAGCAGCTTCCCAGCGGGAGGGCCAGGGGAGCTGTTTTTT
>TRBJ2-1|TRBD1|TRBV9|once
CASSVGVGGQGFNEQFF
TGTGCCAGCAGCGTAGGTGTAGGGGGACAGGGATTTAATGAGCAGTTCTTC
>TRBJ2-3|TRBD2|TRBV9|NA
CASSPPGRARPNTQYF
TGTGCCAGCAGCCCCCCCGGGAGGGCCAGGCCCAATACGCAGTATTTT
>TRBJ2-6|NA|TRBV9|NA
CASSHGGTGANVLTF
TGTGCCAGCAGTCACGGGGGCACTGGGGCCAACGTCCTGACTTTC
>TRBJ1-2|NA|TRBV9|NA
CASSVMNNYGYTF
TGTGCCAGCAGCGTAATGAATAACTATGGCTACACCTTC
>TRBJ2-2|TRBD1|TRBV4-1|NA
CASKGQGNTGELFF
TGCGCCAGCAAGGGACAGGGGAACACCGGGGAGCTGTTTTTT
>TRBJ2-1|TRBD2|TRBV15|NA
CATSRGLAGQSSYNEQFF
TGTGCCACCAGCAGAGGACTAGCGGGACAGAGCTCCTACAATGAGCAGTTCTTC
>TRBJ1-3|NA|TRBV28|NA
CASIYSSGNTIYF
TGTGCCAGCATCTACAGCTCTGGAAACACCATATATTTT
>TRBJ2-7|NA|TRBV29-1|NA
CSVRSRPYGSYEQYF
TGCAGCGTTCGGTCCCGACCCTATGGTTCCTACGAGCAGTACTTC
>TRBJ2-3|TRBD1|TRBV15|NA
CATSRARDRVVTQYF
TGTGCCACCAGCAGAGCCCGGGACAGGGTGGTTACGCAGTATTTT
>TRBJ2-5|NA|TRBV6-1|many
CASSTLGGETQYF
TGTGCCAGCAGTACCCTTGGAGGGGAGACCCAGTACTTC
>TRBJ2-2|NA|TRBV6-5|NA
CASSYRSSTGELFF
TGTGCCAGCAGTTACCGATCTAGCACCGGGGAGCTGTTTTTT
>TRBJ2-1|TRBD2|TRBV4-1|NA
CASSQSGTSGSWSYNEQFF
TGCGCCAGCAGCCAATCCGGGACTAGCGGGAGTTGGTCCTACAATGAGCAGTTCTTC
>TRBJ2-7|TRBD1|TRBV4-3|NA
CASSQGPGTGINYLYEQYF
TGCGCCAGCAGCCAGGGCCCCGGGACAGGTATTAACTACCTATACGAGCAGTACTTC
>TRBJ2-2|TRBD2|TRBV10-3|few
CAISDLAGVSTGELFF
TGTGCCATCAGTGACTTAGCGGGAGTATCCACCGGGGAGCTGTTTTTT
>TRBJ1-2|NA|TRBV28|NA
CASSFAGYGYTF
TGTGCCAGCAGTTTCGCAGGGTATGGCTACACCTTC
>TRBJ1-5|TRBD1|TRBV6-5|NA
CASSPDRVQPQHF
TGTGCCAGCAGTCCGGACAGGGTTCAGCCCCAGCATTTT
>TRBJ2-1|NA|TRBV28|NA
CASTNPSAAYNEQFF
TGTGCCAGCACTAACCCGTCAGCGGCCTACAATGAGCAGTTCTTC
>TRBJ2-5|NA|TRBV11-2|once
CASSLQGRGETQYF
TGTGCCAGCAGCTTACAGGGACGGGGAGAGACCCAGTACTTC
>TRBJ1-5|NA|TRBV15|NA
CATSRGWNQPQHF
TGTGCCACCAGCAGAGGGTGGAATCAGCCCCAGCATTTT
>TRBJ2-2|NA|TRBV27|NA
CASSLGYYDTGELFF
TGTGCCAGCAGTTTAGGCTACTACGACACCGGGGAGCTGTTTTTT
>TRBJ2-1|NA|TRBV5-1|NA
CASSTPLSELQFF
TGCGCCAGCAGCACCCCGTTATCGGAATTGCAGTTCTTC
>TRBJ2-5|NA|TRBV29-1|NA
CSVDRDVAPQYF
TGCAGCGTTGACAGGGACGTAGCGCCTCAGTACTTC
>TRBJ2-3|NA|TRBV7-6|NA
CASSPLAASTDTQYF
TGTGCCAGCAGCCCCCTGGCAGCCAGCACAGATACGCAGTATTTT
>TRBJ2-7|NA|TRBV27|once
CASSLWGSGYEQYF
TGTGCCAGCAGTTTATGGGGTAGCGGATACGAGCAGTACTTC
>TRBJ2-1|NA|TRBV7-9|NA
CASSLESGIGGNEQFF
TGTGCCAGCAGCTTAGAGTCCGGGATTGGGGGCAATGAGCAGTTCTTC
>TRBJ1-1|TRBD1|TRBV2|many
CASSRTGDLEAFF
TGTGCCAGCAGTCGTACAGGGGACCTAGAAGCTTTCTTT
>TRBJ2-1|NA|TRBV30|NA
CAWSVLAGPGNEQFF
TGTGCCTGGAGTGTTTTGGCAGGGCCGGGCAATGAGCAGTTCTTC
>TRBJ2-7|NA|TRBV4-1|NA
CASSQGADAWGEQYF
TGCGCCAGCAGCCAAGGGGCAGACGCCTGGGGCGAGCAGTACTTC
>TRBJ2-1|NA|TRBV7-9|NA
CASSPGDTRWVF
TGTGCCAGCAGTCCCGGGGACACCAGATGGGTCTTC
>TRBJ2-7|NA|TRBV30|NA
CAAVPGAREQYF
TGTGCCGCCGTTCCAGGGGCCAGGGAGCAGTACTTC
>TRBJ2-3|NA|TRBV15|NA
CATSRDAESTDTQYF
TGTGCCACCAGCAGAGATGCGGAGAGCACAGATACGCAGTATTTT
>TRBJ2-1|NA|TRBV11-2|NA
CASSHSGEQFF
TGTGCCAGCAGCCATTCCGGTGAGCAGTTCTTC
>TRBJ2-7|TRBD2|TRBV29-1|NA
CSARTSGEYEQYF
TGCAGCGCTAGGACTAGCGGAGAATACGAGCAGTACTTC
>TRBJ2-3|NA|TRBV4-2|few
CASSQESGSVTDTQYF
TGTGCCAGCAGCCAAGAGTCAGGATCCGTCACGGATACGCAGTATTTT
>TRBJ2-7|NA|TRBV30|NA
CAWSVGPVSYEQYF
TGTGCCTGGAGTGTGGGCCCGGTCTCCTACGAGCAGTACTTC
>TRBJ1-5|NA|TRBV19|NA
CASSIGGYSNQPQHF
TGTGCCAGTAGTATAGGTGGCTATAGCAATCAGCCCCAGCATTTT
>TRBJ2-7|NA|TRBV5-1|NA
CASRSGNAYEQYF
TGCGCCAGCAGATCAGGGAACGCCTACGAGCAGTACTTC
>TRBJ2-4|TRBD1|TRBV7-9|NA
CASSELRDRAIQYF
TGTGCCAGCAGCGAGCTCCGGGACAGGGCGATTCAGTACTTC
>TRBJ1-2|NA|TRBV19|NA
CASSPLVRDHGYTF
TGTGCCAGTAGTCCCTTGGTCAGGGATCATGGCTACACCTTC
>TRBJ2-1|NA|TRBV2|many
CASGFGDPPLNEQFF
TGTGCCAGCGGTTTTGGGGACCCACCTCTCAATGAGCAGTTCTTC
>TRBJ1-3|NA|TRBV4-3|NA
CASSQGTGSGNTIYF
TGCGCCAGCAGCCAAGGGACGGGGTCTGGAAACACCATATATTTT
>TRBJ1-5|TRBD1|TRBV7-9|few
CASSSGTGPNQPQHF
TGTGCCAGCAGCTCGGGGACAGGGCCTAATCAGCCCCAGCATTTT
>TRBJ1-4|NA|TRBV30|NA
CAWSALGTNNEKLFF
TGTGCCTGGAGCGCCCTTGGTACTAATAATGAAAAACTGTTTTTT
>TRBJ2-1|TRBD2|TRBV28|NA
CASNSGSNYNEQFF
TGTGCCAGCAACAGCGGGAGTAACTACAATGAGCAGTTCTTC
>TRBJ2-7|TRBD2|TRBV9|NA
CASSVFERGEQYF
TGTGCCAGCAGCGTATTCGAGCGGGGCGAGCAGTACTTC
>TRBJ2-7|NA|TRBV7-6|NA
CASSLTPYEQYF
TGTGCCAGCAGCCTGACCCCCTACGAGCAGTACTTC